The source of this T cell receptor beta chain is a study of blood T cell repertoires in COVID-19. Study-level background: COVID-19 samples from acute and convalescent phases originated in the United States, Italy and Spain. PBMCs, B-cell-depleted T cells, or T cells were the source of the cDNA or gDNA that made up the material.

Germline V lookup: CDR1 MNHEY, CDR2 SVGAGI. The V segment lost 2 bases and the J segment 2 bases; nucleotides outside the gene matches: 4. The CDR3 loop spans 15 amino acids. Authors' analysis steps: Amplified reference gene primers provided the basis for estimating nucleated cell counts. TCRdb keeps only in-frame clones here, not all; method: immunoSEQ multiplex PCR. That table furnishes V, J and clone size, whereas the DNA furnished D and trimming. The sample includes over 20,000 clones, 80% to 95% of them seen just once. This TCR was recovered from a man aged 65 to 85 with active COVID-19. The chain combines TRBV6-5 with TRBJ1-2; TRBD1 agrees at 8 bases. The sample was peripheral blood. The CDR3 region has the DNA TGTGCCAGCAGTTACCAGGGGGCAGGAAACTATGGCTACACCTTC. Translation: CASSYQGAGNYGYTF.